This T cell receptor beta chain was documented in a study of cytomegalovirus exposure and HLA in healthy donors. Vbeta (60) and Jbeta (13) primers were used in the PCR. Libraries were prepared by immunoSEQ multiplex PCR; TCRdb keeps only in-frame clonotypes and omits some of them. The table includes about 140,000 clones, more than 60% detected once. This clone was counted between two and nine times. Its antigen is unidentified. Study observations and caveats: Most subjects had HLA-A and HLA-B alleles reportedly predicted accurately by TCR beta sequences. Common viral pathogens seemed, in a later analysis, to connect with several of the most significant clusters. The classifier was said to identify cytomegalovirus status with high specificity and sensitivity.

Trimming at V came to 2 bases and at J to 7 bases, leaving 5 bases not matched to a gene. Per germline, CDR1 SGHRS and CDR2 YFSETQ. This CDR3 region has 13 residues. J is TRBJ1-1 and V is TRBV5-1, with 7 positions matching TRBD1. The sequence derives from a man aged 40-49 years in good health and CMV-seronegative. The sequenced material came from PBMCs. The CDR3 is CASSFGQVGEAFF. The CDR3 DNA reads as TGCGCCAGCAGCTTCGGACAGGTGGGTGAAGCTTTCTTT. Looking up the rest from reference TRBV5-1 and TRBJ1-1 gives the full variable domain: KAGVTQTPRYLIKTRGQQVTLSCSPISGHRSVSWYQQTPGQGLQFLFEYFSETQRNKGNFPGRFSGRQFSNSRSEMNVSTLELGDSALYLCASSFGQVGEAFFGQGTRLTVV.